This TCR beta chain was recovered during a study of graft-versus-host responses after intestinal transplantation. Study-wide background: Tacrolimus plus steroids were given to all recipients for approximately three years, preceded by anti-thymocyte globulin induction.

Data came from immunoSEQ multiplex PCR; TCRdb stores just in-frame clones and leaves some out. Among more than 85,000 clones listed, 85% to 95% were seen once. The CDR3 extends over 9 amino acids. CDR1 is SGHTS and CDR2 is YDEGEE in the germline V gene. As concerns this clone: What it recognizes is unknown.

The specimen comprised unstimulated CD8+ T cells sorted from spleen or lymph node cells, sampled before transplant. The sequence came from a human donor who was the organ donor for an intestinal transplant. V is TRBV5-8 and J is TRBJ2-5; unclear D gene. With the DNA end fitting TRBJ2-7 better, the J assignment may be wrong. The CDR3 bases are TGTGCCAGCTCCTACGAGCAGTACTTC. Translation: CASSYEQYF.